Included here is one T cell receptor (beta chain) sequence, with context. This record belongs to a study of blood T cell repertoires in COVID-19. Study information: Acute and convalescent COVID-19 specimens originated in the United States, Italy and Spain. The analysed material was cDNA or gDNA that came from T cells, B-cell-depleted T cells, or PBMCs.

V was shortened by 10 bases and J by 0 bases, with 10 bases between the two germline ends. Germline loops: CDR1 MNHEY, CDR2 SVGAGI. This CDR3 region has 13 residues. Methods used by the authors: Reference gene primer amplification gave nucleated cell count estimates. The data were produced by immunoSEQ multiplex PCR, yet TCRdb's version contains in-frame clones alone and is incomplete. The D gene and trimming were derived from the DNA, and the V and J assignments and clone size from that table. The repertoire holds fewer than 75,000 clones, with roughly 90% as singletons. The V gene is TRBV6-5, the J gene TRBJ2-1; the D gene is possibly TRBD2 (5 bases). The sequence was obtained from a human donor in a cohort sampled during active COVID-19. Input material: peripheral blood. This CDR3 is CATASSSYNEQFF. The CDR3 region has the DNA TGTGCCACAGCTAGCAGCTCCTACAATGAGCAGTTCTTC.